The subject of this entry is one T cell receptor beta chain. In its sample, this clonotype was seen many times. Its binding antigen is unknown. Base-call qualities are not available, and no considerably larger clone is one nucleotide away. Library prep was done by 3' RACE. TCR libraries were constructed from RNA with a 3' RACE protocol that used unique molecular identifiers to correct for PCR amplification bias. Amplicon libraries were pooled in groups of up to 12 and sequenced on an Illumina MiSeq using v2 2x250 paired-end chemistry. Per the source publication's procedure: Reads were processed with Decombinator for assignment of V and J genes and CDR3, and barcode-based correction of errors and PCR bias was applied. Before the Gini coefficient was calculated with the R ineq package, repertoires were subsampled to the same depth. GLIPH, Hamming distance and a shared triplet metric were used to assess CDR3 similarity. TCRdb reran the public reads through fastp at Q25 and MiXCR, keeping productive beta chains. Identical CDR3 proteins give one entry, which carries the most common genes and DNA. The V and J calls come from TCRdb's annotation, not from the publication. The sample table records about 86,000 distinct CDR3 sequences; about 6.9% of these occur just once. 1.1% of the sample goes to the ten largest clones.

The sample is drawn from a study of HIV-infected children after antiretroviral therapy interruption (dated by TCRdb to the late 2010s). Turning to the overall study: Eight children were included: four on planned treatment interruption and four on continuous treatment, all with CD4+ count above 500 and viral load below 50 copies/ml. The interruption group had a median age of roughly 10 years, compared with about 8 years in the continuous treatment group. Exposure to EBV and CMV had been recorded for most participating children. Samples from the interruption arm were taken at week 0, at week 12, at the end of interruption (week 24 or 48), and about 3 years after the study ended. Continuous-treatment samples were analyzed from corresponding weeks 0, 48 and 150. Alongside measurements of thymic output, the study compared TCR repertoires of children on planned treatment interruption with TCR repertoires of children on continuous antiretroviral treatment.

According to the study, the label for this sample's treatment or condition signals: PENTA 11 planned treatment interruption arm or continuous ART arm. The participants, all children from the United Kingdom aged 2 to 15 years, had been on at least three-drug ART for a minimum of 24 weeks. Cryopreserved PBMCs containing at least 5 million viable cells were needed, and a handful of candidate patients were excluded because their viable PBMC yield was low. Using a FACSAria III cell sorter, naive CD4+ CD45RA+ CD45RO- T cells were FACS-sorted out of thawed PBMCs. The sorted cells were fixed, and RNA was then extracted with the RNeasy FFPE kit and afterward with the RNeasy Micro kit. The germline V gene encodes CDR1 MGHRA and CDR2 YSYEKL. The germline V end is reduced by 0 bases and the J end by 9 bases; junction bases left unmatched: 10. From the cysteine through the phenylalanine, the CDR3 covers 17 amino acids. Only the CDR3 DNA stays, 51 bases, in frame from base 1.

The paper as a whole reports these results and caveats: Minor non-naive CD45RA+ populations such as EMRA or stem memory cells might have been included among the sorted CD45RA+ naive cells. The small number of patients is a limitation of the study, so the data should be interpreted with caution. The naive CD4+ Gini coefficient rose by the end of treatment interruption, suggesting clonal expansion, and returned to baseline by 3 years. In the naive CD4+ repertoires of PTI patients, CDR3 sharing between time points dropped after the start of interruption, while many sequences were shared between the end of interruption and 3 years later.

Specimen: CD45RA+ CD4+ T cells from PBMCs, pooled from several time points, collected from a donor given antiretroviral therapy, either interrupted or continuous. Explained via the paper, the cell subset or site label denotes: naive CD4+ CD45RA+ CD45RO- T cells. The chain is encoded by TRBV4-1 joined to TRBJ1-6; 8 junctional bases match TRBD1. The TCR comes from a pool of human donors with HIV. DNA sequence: TGCGCCAGCAGCCAAGATGGCGGACAGGGTGGTGGTTCACCCCTCCACTTT. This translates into CASSQDGGQGGGSPLHF.